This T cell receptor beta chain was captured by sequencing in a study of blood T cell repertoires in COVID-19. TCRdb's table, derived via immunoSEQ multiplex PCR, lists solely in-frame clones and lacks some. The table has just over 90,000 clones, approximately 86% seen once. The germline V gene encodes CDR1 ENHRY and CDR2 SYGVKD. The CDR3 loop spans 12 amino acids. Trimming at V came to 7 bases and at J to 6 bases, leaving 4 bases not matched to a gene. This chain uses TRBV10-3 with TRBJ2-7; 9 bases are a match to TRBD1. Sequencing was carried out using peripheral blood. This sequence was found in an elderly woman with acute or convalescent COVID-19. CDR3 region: CAITDRGGEQYF. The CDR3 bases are TGTGCCATCACGGACAGGGGAGGCGAGCAGTACTTC.